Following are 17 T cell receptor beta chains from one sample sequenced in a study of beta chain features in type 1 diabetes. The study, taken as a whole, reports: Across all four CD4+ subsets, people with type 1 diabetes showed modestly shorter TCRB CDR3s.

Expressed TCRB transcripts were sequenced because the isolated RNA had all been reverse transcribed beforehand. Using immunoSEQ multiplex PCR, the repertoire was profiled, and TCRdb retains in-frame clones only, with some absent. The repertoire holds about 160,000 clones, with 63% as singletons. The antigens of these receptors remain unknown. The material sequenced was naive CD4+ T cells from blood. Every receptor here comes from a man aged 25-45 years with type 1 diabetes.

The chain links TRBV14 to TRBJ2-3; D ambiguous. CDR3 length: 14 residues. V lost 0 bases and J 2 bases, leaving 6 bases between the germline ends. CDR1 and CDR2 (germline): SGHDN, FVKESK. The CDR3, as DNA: TGTGCCAGCAGCCAAGATCGGTACACAGATACGCAGTATTTT. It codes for CASSQDRYTDTQYF.

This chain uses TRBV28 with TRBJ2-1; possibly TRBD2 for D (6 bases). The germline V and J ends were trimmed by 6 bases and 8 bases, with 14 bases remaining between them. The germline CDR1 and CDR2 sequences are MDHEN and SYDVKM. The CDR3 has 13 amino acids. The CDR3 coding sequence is TGTGCCAGCAGCCTTGGAGGGCCCGATGAGCAGTTCTTC. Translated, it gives CASSLGGPDEQFF.

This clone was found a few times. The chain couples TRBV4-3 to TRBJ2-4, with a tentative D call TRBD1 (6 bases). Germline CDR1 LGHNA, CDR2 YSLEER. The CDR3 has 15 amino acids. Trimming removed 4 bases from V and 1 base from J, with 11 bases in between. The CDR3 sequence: CASSRTDGAKNIQYF. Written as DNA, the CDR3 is TGCGCCAGCAGCCGGACAGATGGGGCCAAAAACATTCAGTACTTC.

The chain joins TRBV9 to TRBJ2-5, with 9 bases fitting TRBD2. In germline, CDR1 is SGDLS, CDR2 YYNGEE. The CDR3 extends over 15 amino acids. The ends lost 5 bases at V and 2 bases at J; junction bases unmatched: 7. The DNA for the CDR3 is TGTGCCAGCAGTGGTAGCGGGGGTCTACAAGAGACCCAGTACTTC. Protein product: CASSGSGGLQETQYF.

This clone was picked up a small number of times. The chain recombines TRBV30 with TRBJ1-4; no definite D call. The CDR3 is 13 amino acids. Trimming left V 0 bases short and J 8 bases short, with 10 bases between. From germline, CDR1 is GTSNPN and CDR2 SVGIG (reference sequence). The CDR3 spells CAWSVVGGEKLFF. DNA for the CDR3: TGTGCCTGGAGTGTGGTAGGAGGCGAAAAACTGTTTTTT.

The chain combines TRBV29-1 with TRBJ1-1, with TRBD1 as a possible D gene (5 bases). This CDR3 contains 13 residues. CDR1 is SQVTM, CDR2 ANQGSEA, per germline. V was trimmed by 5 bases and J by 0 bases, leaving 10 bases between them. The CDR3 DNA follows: TGCAGCGTTTCCGGGACGGTGAACACTGAAGCTTTCTTT. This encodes CSVSGTVNTEAFF.

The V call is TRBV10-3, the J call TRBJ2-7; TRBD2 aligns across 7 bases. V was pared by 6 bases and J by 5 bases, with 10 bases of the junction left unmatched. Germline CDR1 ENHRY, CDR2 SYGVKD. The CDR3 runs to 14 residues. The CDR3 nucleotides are TGTGCCATCAGCCCGGGGCTAGCGGCCAACGAGCAGTACTTC. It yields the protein CAISPGLAANEQYF.

The CDR3 region has the DNA TGTGCCAGCAGCCCTGGCCCGGACGGTGGCTACACCTTC. Its protein product is CASSPGPDGGYTF. The chain carries TRBV7-9 and TRBJ1-2, with unresolved D. Per the germline V gene, CDR1 is SEHNR and CDR2 is FQNEAQ (reference sequence). The CDR3 consists of 13 residues. V gave up 5 bases and J gave up 7 bases, with 14 bases separating them. Using reference TRBV7-9 and TRBJ1-2 for the parts outside the CDR3, the full variable domain is DTGVSQNPRHKITKRGQNVTFRCDPISEHNRLYWYRQTLGQGPEFLTYFQNEAQLEKSRLLSDRFSAERPKGSFSTLEIQRTEQGDSAMYLCASSPGPDGGYTFGSGTRLTVV.

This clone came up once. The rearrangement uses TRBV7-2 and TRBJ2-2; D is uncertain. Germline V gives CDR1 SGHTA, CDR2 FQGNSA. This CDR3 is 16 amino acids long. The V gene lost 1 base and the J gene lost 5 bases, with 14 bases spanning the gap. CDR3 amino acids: CASSLESRITTGELFF. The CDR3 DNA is TGTGCCAGCAGCTTAGAGAGCAGAATCACTACCGGGGAGCTGTTTTTT.

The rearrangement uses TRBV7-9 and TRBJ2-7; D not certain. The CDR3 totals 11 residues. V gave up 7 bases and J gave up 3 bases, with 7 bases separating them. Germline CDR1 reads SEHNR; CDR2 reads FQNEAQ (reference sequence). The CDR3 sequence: CASTPDYEQYF. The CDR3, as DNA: TGTGCCAGCACCCCCGACTACGAGCAGTACTTC.

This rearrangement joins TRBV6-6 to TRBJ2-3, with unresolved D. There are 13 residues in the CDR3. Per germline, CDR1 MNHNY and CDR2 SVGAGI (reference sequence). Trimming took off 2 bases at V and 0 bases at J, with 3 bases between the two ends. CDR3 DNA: TGTGCCAGCAGTTACGGTAGCACAGATACGCAGTATTTT. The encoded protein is CASSYGSTDTQYF.

CDR3 sequence (DNA): TGTGCCAGCAGCTTGGAGGGGACTAGCGGATACAATGAGCAGTTCTTC. This gives the protein CASSLEGTSGYNEQFF. The J gene is TRBJ2-1, the V gene TRBV5-6; TRBD2 matches 11 bases. The CDR3 has 16 amino acids. J lost 4 bases, V lost 0 bases, and 3 bases had no gene match. Per the germline V gene, CDR1 is SGHDT and CDR2 is YYEEEE.

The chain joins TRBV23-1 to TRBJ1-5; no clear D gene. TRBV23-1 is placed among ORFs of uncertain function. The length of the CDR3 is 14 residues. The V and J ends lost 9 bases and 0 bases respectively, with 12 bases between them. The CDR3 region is CASVDPDSNQPQHF. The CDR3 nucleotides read TGCGCCAGTGTGGACCCGGATAGCAATCAGCCCCAGCATTTT.

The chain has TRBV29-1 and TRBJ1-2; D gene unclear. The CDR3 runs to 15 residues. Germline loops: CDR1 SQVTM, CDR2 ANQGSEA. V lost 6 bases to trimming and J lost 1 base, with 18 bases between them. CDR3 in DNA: TGCAGCGTCCCTGCGGGGTTCACGGATAACTATGGCTACACCTTC. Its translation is CSVPAGFTDNYGYTF.

The CDR3 DNA sequence: TGCAGCGTCGCTAAGGATCCTAGCAATCAGCCCCAGCATTTT. This sequence encodes CSVAKDPSNQPQHF. The chain employs TRBV29-1 and TRBJ1-5; D call uncertain. CDR1 is SQVTM and CDR2 is ANQGSEA in the germline V gene. The CDR3 contains 14 residues. V lost 6 bases and J lost 0, with 12 bases in between. The entire variable domain, with the rest obtained from reference TRBV29-1 and TRBJ1-5, is as follows: SAVISQKPSRDICQRGTSLTIQCQVDSQVTMMFWYRQQPGQSLTLIATANQGSEATYESGFVIDKFPISRPNLTFSTLTVSNMSPEDSSIYLCSVAKDPSNQPQHFGDGTRLSIL.

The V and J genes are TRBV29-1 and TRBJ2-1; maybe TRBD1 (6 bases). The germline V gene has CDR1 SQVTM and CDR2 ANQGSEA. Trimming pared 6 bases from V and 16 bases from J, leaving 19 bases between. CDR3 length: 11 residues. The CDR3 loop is CSVNRELGIFF. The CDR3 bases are TGCAGCGTCAACAGGGAGCTCGGTATCTTCTTC.

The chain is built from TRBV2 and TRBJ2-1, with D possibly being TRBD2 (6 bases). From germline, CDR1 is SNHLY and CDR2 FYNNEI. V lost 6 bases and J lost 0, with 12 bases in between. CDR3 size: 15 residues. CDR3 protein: CASSQGLTSYNEQFF. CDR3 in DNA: TGTGCCAGCAGCCAGGGACTGACCTCCTACAATGAGCAGTTCTTC.